A selection of T cell receptor beta chains follows, all from one sample in a study of early T cells in non-severe SARS-CoV-2 infection. TCRdb ran MiXCR on the 5' RACE reads and lists one entry per CDR3 protein. Among 65,000 to 75,000 distinct CDR3 sequences listed, around 14% were seen once. Sequenced input: whole blood. Receptors were obtained from an adult who was a healthcare worker with PCR-confirmed SARS-CoV-2 infection or an uninfected control (not recorded which). CDR3s include the opening cysteine and the closing phenylalanine or tryptophan. D genes are given only for firm matches. Clone size appears in some rows only: once, few, many, or a class for an expanded clone.

.,TRBV5-5,.,TRBJ1-6,CASSRQASPESDSPLHF,TGTGCCAGCAGCCGGCAGGCTTCACCGGAATCGGATTCACCCCTCCACTTT
.,TRBV12-3/TRBV12-4,many,TRBJ1-2,CASSLEVGPPNYGYTF,TGTGCCAGCAGTTTAGAAGTAGGCCCTCCTAACTATGGCTACACCTTC
.,TRBV9,few,TRBJ1-2,CASSVEGRGYGYTF,TGTGCCAGCAGCGTAGAGGGCAGGGGATACGGCTACACCTTC
TRBD2,TRBV20-1,many,TRBJ2-7,CSARTSRLYEQYF,TGCAGTGCTAGGACTAGCCGCCTCTACGAGCAGTACTTC
TRBD2,TRBV7-2,many,TRBJ2-3,CASSLGSGRALGDTQYF,TGTGCCAGCAGCTTAGGGAGCGGGAGGGCCCTCGGGGATACGCAGTATTTT
.,TRBV7-9,many,TRBJ1-2,CASSLAHYGYTF,TGTGCCAGCAGCTTAGCGCACTATGGCTACACCTTC
.,TRBV28,few,TRBJ2-7,CASRPPGAIHEQYF,TGTGCCAGCAGGCCCCCGGGGGCTATCCACGAGCAGTACTTC
.,TRBV6-5,many,TRBJ2-2,CASRKNTGELFF,TGTGCCAGCCGAAAAAACACCGGGGAGCTGTTTTTT
.,TRBV12-3/TRBV12-4,few,TRBJ2-7,CASTITGIGPYEQYF,TGTGCCAGCACCATAACAGGGATTGGGCCTTACGAGCAGTACTTC
TRBD1,TRBV5-1,few,TRBJ2-7,CASSPRQGLAYEQYF,TGCGCCAGCAGCCCGAGACAGGGCTTGGCCTACGAGCAGTACTTC
.,TRBV20-1,few,TRBJ1-2,CSVPLQGYGYTF,TGCAGTGTTCCTCTGCAGGGCTATGGCTACACCTTC
.,TRBV2,many,TRBJ1-4,CASSDEAENEKLFF,TGTGCCAGCAGTGATGAGGCGGAGAATGAAAAACTGTTTTTT
.,TRBV7-2,few,TRBJ2-3,CASSFYTDTQYF,TGTGCCAGCAGCTTTTACACAGATACGCAGTATTTT
TRBD1,TRBV10-3,many,TRBJ2-7,CAISEALRTGTAEQYF,TGTGCCATCAGTGAGGCTCTCAGGACAGGGACGGCCGAGCAGTACTTC
.,TRBV29-1,.,TRBJ2-7,CSVGQVNGEQYF,TGCAGCGTTGGACAGGTTAACGGCGAGCAGTACTTC
.,TRBV29-1,.,TRBJ2-3,CSVVGGQGFQTDTQYF,TGCAGCGTTGTAGGCGGGCAGGGGTTCCAAACAGATACGCAGTATTTT
TRBD1,TRBV19,many,TRBJ2-2,CASSIRRGAGGAGHTGELFF,TGTGCCAGTAGTATCAGACGAGGGGCAGGGGGCGCCGGGCACACCGGGGAGCTGTTTTTT
TRBD1,TRBV4-1,many,TRBJ2-5,CASSQTGGETQYF,TGCGCCAGCAGCCAGACAGGGGGGGAGACCCAGTACTTC
TRBD2,TRBV9,many,TRBJ2-7,CASSRTALGGYEQYF,TGTGCCAGCAGCCGAACGGCACTCGGGGGGTACGAGCAGTACTTC
TRBD1,TRBV7-9,few,TRBJ1-1,CASSLDRGTEAFF,TGTGCCAGCAGCTTAGACAGGGGCACTGAAGCTTTCTTT
.,TRBV2,many,TRBJ2-5,CASTDPRGAETQYF,TGTGCCAGCACTGACCCGCGGGGTGCTGAGACCCAGTACTTC
TRBD1,TRBV12-3/TRBV12-4,.,TRBJ2-5,CASSSDREPGTQYF,TGTGCCAGCAGTTCAGACAGGGAGCCAGGGACCCAGTACTTC
.,TRBV4-1,.,TRBJ2-5,CASSQPDGYSETQYF,TGCGCCAGCAGCCAACCTGACGGGTATTCGGAGACCCAGTACTTC
.,TRBV10-2,.,TRBJ2-1,CASAWIDEQFF,TGCGCCAGTGCTTGGATAGATGAGCAGTTCTTC
.,TRBV3-1,many,TRBJ2-1,CASSLPGSGEQFF,TGTGCCAGCAGTTTACCAGGGTCGGGGGAGCAGTTCTTC
.,TRBV7-2,.,TRBJ2-1,CASSFGPYNEQFF,TGTGCCAGCAGCTTTGGACCTTACAATGAGCAGTTCTTC
TRBD1,TRBV12-3/TRBV12-4,few,TRBJ1-1,CASSRDRAYTEAFF,TGTGCCAGCAGTCGGGACAGAGCGTACACTGAAGCTTTCTTT
.,TRBV10-3,many,TRBJ2-1,CAISDLQLYNEQFF,TGTGCCATCAGTGATTTACAGCTCTACAATGAGCAGTTCTTC
.,TRBV19,.,TRBJ2-3,CASSIQLLGTDTQYF,TGTGCCAGTAGTATACAGCTGCTGGGCACAGATACGCAGTATTTT
.,TRBV18,many,TRBJ2-2,CASSPQGNTGELFF,TGTGCCAGCTCACCACAAGGGAACACCGGGGAGCTGTTTTTT
TRBD1,TRBV5-1,many,TRBJ1-5,CASSWDSGGNQPQHF,TGCGCCAGCAGCTGGGACAGTGGGGGCAATCAGCCCCAGCATTTT
TRBD1,TRBV20-1,.,TRBJ2-1,CSASTGDDYNEQFF,TGCAGTGCTAGCACAGGGGACGATTACAATGAGCAGTTCTTC
TRBD2,TRBV7-8,.,TRBJ2-3,CASSYRGESTQYF,TGTGCCAGCAGCTATCGGGGGGAGAGTACGCAGTATTTT
.,TRBV4-1,.,TRBJ1-2,CASSQDPRGPGISF,TGCGCCAGCAGCCAAGATCCAAGAGGACCCGGAATTTCCTTC
.,TRBV6-1,few,TRBJ1-2,CASSEAPGYGYTF,TGTGCCAGCAGTGAAGCGCCTGGCTATGGCTACACCTTC
.,TRBV5-1,.,TRBJ2-2,CASSQNPQTNTGELFF,TGCGCCAGCAGTCAGAACCCACAAACCAACACCGGGGAGCTGTTTTTT
.,TRBV20-1,.,TRBJ1-6,CSARDLGGIGDSPLHF,TGCAGTGCTAGAGATCTCGGCGGCATAGGAGATTCACCCCTCCACTTT
.,TRBV11-3,many,TRBJ2-2,CASSLETGSSNTGELFF,TGTGCCAGCAGCTTAGAGACTGGTAGCTCGAACACCGGGGAGCTGTTTTTT
.,TRBV20-1,.,TRBJ1-3,CSARDPLSSGNTIYF,TGCAGTGCTAGAGACCCATTGAGCTCTGGAAACACCATATATTTT
TRBD1,TRBV6-5,many,TRBJ1-2,CASSREMGTGERGYTF,TGTGCCAGCAGCCGCGAGATGGGGACAGGGGAACGTGGCTACACCTTC
TRBD1,TRBV6-1,few,TRBJ2-7,CASSPGQSYEQYF,TGTGCCAGCAGTCCGGGACAGAGCTACGAGCAGTACTTC